What follows are 20 T cell receptor beta chains derived from one specimen sequenced in a study of T cell responses to AZD1222 COVID-19 vaccine. Method: immunoSEQ multiplex PCR; TCRdb's copy keeps in-frame clones and lacks some. The profile shows 120,000 to 150,000 clones, approximately 91% of them singletons. Specimen: peripheral blood, collected 28 days after the second dose of the MenACWY control vaccine. Source of these receptors: an adult who received the MenACWY meningococcal vaccine as a control.

The chain has TRBV28 and TRBJ2-4; D not certain. Germline V gives CDR1 MDHEN, CDR2 SYDVKM. This CDR3 has 13 amino acids. Trimming stripped 8 bases from V and 0 bases from J, with 8 bases between. This CDR3 is CASHDLAKNIQYF. CDR3 bases: TGTGCCAGCCACGACCTAGCCAAAAACATTCAGTACTTC.

The V call is TRBV5-1, the J call TRBJ1-2; TRBD1 aligns across 10 bases. V gave up 7 bases and J gave up 3 bases; unmatched junction bases: 6. From germline, CDR1 is SGHRS and CDR2 YFSETQ. The CDR3 runs 14 residues. The CDR3 DNA reads TGCGCCAGCCCAGACAGGGGGCAAGACTATGGCTACACCTTC. Residues: CASPDRGQDYGYTF. Full variable domain (remainder filled in from reference TRBV5-1 and TRBJ1-2): KAGVTQTPRYLIKTRGQQVTLSCSPISGHRSVSWYQQTPGQGLQFLFEYFSETQRNKGNFPGRFSGRQFSNSRSEMNVSTLELGDSALYLCASPDRGQDYGYTFGSGTRLTVV.

The chain carries TRBV16 and TRBJ1-1; perhaps TRBD1 as D (5 bases). The CDR3 covers 16 residues. The ends were cut back, 6 bases at V and 0 bases at J, with 17 bases in the middle. Germline assignment: CDR1 KGHSY and CDR2 FQNENV. CDR3 in DNA: TGTGCCAGCAGGCACAGTGGGGGTAATGTGAACACTGAAGCTTTCTTT. Translating gives CASRHSGGNVNTEAFF.

V gene TRBV18 combines with J gene TRBJ2-7; possible D gene TRBD2, 5 bases. CDR1 KGHSH and CDR2 LQKENI come from the germline V gene. The CDR3 length is 15 residues. V shed 2 bases and J shed 0 bases, with 11 bases lying between them. The CDR3 protein is CASSPTGGFSYEQYF. In nucleotides, the CDR3 is TGTGCCAGCTCACCAACCGGAGGATTCTCCTACGAGCAGTACTTC.

This rearrangement joins TRBV4-1 to TRBJ2-2; D unclear. The germline V and J ends were trimmed by 1 base and 1 base, with 7 bases remaining between them. This CDR3 has 15 amino acids. CDR1 and CDR2 (germline): MGHRA, YSYEKL. The CDR3 here is CASSQVRMNTGELFF. As DNA, the CDR3 is TGCGCCAGCAGCCAAGTCAGAATGAACACCGGGGAGCTGTTTTTT.

Only a few counts were recorded for this clone. The genes are TRBV19 and TRBJ2-7; tentatively, D is TRBD2 (5 bases). The CDR3 runs 16 residues. V was shortened by 4 bases and J by 0 bases, with 16 bases between the two germline ends. Germline assignment: CDR1 LNHDA and CDR2 SQIVND (reference sequence). The CDR3 sequence is CASSTRGSLSSYEQYF. DNA for the CDR3: TGTGCCAGTAGTACACGGGGTAGCTTAAGCTCCTACGAGCAGTACTTC.

This clone appeared once. The V gene is TRBV24-1, the J gene TRBJ2-3; a weak D match, TRBD2 (6 bases). V shed 5 bases and J shed 4 bases, with 15 bases lying between them. There are 15 residues in the CDR3. CDR1 and CDR2 from the germline V gene are KGHDR and SFDVKD. CDR3 residues: CATSVRGRESDTQYF. The CDR3, as DNA: TGTGCCACCAGTGTCCGGGGACGGGAGTCAGATACGCAGTATTTT.

The V and J genes are TRBV5-6 and TRBJ2-3, with D perhaps being TRBD1 or TRBD2 (6 bases each). V was trimmed by 0 bases and J by 5 bases, leaving 13 bases between them. The CDR3 is 15 amino acids. Germline CDR1 is SGHDT and CDR2 is YYEEEE. CDR3 bases: TGTGCCAGCAGCTTGGAAGGGGGGAGGAGAGATACGCAGTATTTT. This codes for CASSLEGGRRDTQYF.

The chain is built from TRBV7-2 and TRBJ2-7; TRBD1 agrees at 7 bases. V was clipped by 5 bases and J by 5 bases; unmatched bases: 9. CDR1 is SGHTA, CDR2 FQGNSA, per germline. CDR3 length: 14 residues. CDR3 in amino acids: CASSTGTVMNEQYF. DNA of the CDR3: TGTGCCAGCAGCACGGGGACAGTGATGAACGAGCAGTACTTC.

This chain links TRBV6-2 or TRBV6-3 with TRBJ1-5; a weak D match, TRBD1 (6 bases). Germline CDR1 and CDR2: MNHEY and SVGEGT. Trimming took 5 bases from V and 6 from J, leaving 17 bases between them. This CDR3 has 15 amino acids. CDR3 bases: TGTGCCAGCAGTCCCCCCCGCGACAGGTCTCAGCCCCAGCATTTT. This encodes CASSPPRDRSQPQHF.

The chain joins TRBV6-2 or TRBV6-3 to TRBJ1-1; TRBD1 might be the D (5 bases). The CDR3 is 16 residues long. Germline CDR1 MNHEY, CDR2 SVGEGT. Trimming stripped 3 bases from V and 0 bases from J, with 14 bases between. The CDR3 bases are TGTGCCAGCAGTTATGTGCCAGGGAGAATGAACACTGAAGCTTTCTTT. Encoded protein: CASSYVPGRMNTEAFF.

This clone has a single count. This specimen includes other DNA sequences encoding the same CDR3. The genes are TRBV28 and TRBJ1-2; D not certain. Germline V gives CDR1 MDHEN, CDR2 SYDVKM. This CDR3 comprises 11 residues. Between the trimmed V and J ends, which lost 4 bases and 8 bases, there was a span of 8 bases. The CDR3 nucleotides read TGTGCCAGCAGTTCTCCTAGGGGCTACACCTTC. It is translated as CASSSPRGYTF.

The chain is built from TRBV4-2 and TRBJ1-2, with 9 nucleotides matching TRBD1. Germline V CDR1 and CDR2: LGHNA, YNFKEQ. Unmatched junction bases numbered 19, after V lost 0 bases and J lost 8 bases. The CDR3 runs 19 residues. Written as DNA, the CDR3 is TGTGCCAGCAGCCAAGAGCTCCTTATCAGGACAGGGGAGTTAAGCGGCTACACCTTC. Translated: CASSQELLIRTGELSGYTF.

The V call is TRBV5-1, the J call TRBJ2-1, with 11 bases aligning to TRBD2. Germline V gene sequence: CDR1 SGHRS, CDR2 YFSETQ. This CDR3 is 16 amino acids long. The trim removed 4 bases at V and 8 bases at J, leaving 11 bases unmatched. The CDR3 protein is CASSPLAGGPKDEQFF. DNA of the CDR3: TGCGCCAGCAGCCCCTTAGCGGGGGGGCCCAAAGATGAGCAGTTCTTC.

The rearrangement joins TRBV27 to TRBJ1-2, with a weak D call TRBD1 (6 bases). CDR1 is MNHEY, CDR2 SMNVEV, per germline (reference sequence). V was trimmed by 4 bases and J by 3 bases, leaving 15 bases between them. This CDR3 region has 15 residues. The CDR3 is CASSSLGGGHYGYTF. CDR3 DNA sequence: TGTGCCAGCAGTTCCCTGGGGGGCGGGCACTATGGCTACACCTTC.

This clone was counted only a few times. This rearrangement joins TRBV28 to TRBJ2-2, with TRBD1 identical over 8 bases. V was pared by 8 bases and J by 7 bases, with 6 bases of the junction left unmatched. The CDR3 totals 13 residues. Germline CDR1 is MDHEN and CDR2 is SYDVKM. The DNA of the CDR3 is TGTGCCAGCGATACAGGGGGGAGCGGGGAGCTGTTTTTT. Its translation: CASDTGGSGELFF.

The genes are TRBV18 and TRBJ2-1; D not resolved. This CDR3 contains 12 residues. Germline V gene data show CDR1 as KGHSH and CDR2 as LQKENI. With 2 bases removed from V and 10 bases from J, the gap between germline ends came to 9 bases. The CDR3 is CASSPILGEQFF. The DNA for the CDR3 is TGTGCCAGCTCACCAATCTTAGGGGAGCAGTTCTTC.

The rearrangement links TRBV14 to TRBJ1-1, with 7 bases lining up with TRBD1. This CDR3 region has 15 residues. Trimming cost V 4 bases and J 4 bases; bases outside gene matches: 9. The germline gives CDR1 SGHDN, CDR2 FVKESK. The chain's CDR3 is CASSPYRGESTEAFF. The CDR3 bases are TGTGCCAGCAGCCCCTACAGGGGCGAGAGCACTGAAGCTTTCTTT. The full variable domain, in which reference TRBV14 and TRBJ1-1 provide the parts outside the CDR3, is EAGVTQFPSHSVIEKGQTVTLRCDPISGHDNLYWYRRVMGKEIKFLLHFVKESKQDESGMPNNRFLAERTGGTYSTLKVQPAELEDSGVYFCASSPYRGESTEAFFGQGTRLTVV.

V usage is TRBV9 and J usage is TRBJ2-3; TRBD1 might be the D (6 bases). Per the germline V gene, CDR1 is SGDLS and CDR2 is YYNGEE. Trimming took off 4 bases at V and 1 base at J, with 13 bases between the two ends. The CDR3 contains 15 residues. CDR3 sequence: CASSLEQGRTDTQYF. The CDR3 DNA is TGTGCCAGCAGCCTAGAGCAGGGGCGCACAGATACGCAGTATTTT.

The CDR3 DNA reads TGTGCCAGCCGCCGGACAGGGAGCTACGAGCAGTACTTC. Its translation: CASRRTGSYEQYF. The V gene is TRBV6-5, the J gene TRBJ2-7, with 8 bases lining up with TRBD1. The CDR3 consists of 13 residues. The J segment lost 3 bases and the V segment lost 8 bases, leaving 6 bases of the junction unmatched. Germline V CDR1 and CDR2: MNHEY, SVGAGI.